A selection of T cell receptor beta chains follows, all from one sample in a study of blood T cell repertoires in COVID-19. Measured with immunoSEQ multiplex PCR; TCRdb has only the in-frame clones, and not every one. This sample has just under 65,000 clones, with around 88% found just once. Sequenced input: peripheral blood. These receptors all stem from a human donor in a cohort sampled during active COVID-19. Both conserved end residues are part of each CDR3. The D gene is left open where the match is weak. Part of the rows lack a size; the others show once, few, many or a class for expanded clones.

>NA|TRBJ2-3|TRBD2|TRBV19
TGTGCCAGTAGTAGACGTAGTGAGGGACTAGCGGGCACAGATACGCAGTATTTT
CASSRRSEGLAGTDTQYF
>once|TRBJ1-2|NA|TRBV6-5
TGTGCCAGCAGTTATTACATGGGCCCCGACTATGGCTACACCTTC
CASSYYMGPDYGYTF
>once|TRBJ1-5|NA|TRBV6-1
TGTGCCAGCAGTGAAACTCGGAATCAGCCCCAGCATTTT
CASSETRNQPQHF
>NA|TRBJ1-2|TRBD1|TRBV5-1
TGCGCCAGCAGCTTGAGGACAGGGGCTGGCTATGGCTACACCTTC
CASSLRTGAGYGYTF
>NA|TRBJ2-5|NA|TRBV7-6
TGTGCCAGCAGCTTAGCCCCGACAGGAGAGACCCAGTACTTC
CASSLAPTGETQYF
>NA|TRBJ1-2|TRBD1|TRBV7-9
TGTGCCAGCACCGACCCCGGGACAGGGGGCGGTGGCTACACCTTC
CASTDPGTGGGGYTF
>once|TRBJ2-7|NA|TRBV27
TGTGCCAGCAGTTACCAAATCACAGGTACCTACGAGCAGTACTTC
CASSYQITGTYEQYF
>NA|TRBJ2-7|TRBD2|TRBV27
TGTGCCAGCAGTTTATCCGGGACTAGCGGCACCTACGAGCAGTACTTC
CASSLSGTSGTYEQYF
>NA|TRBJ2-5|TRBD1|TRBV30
TGTGCCTGGAGTTATCTACAGGGGGGAGAGACCCAGTACTTC
CAWSYLQGGETQYF
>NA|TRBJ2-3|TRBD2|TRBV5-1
TGCGCCAGCAGCTTCTTAGCGGGGGGCACAGATACGCAGTATTTT
CASSFLAGGTDTQYF
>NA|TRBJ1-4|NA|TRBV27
TGTGCCAGCAGTCTCGACGGGTCAGAAAAACTGTTTTTT
CASSLDGSEKLFF
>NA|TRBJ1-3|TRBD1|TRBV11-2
TGTGCCAGCAGCCCGGACAGGGGTCCTGGAAACACCATATATTTT
CASSPDRGPGNTIYF
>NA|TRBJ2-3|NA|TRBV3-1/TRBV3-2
TGTGCCAGCAGCCTCTCGGGGTATAGCACAGATACGCAGTATTTT
CASSLSGYSTDTQYF
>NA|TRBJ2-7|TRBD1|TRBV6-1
TGTGCCAGCAGTGATCACAGGGGGTCCAACGAGCAGTACTTC
CASSDHRGSNEQYF
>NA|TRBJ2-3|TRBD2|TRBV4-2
TGTGCCAGCAGCCAGGGTAGCGGGGGGGGCACAGATACGCAGTATTTT
CASSQGSGGGTDTQYF
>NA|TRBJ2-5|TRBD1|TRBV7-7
TGTGCTAGCAGCCCCGGGACAGGGTTTGGGGAGACCCAGTACTTC
CASSPGTGFGETQYF
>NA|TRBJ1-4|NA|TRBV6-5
TGTGCCAGCCAGATGGCAGGTGGGAATGAAAAACTGTTTTTT
CASQMAGGNEKLFF
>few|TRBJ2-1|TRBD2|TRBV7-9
TGTGCCAGCAGCTTAGGAACCGGGACTAGCGGCCACAATGAGCAGTTCTTC
CASSLGTGTSGHNEQFF
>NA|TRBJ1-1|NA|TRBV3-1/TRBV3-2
TGTGCCAGCAGCCAGGGGGCAAGGACTGAAGCTTTCTTT
CASSQGARTEAFF
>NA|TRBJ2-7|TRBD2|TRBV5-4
TGTGCCAGCAGCTTGAAAACTAGCGGCTCCTACGAGCAGTACTTC
CASSLKTSGSYEQYF
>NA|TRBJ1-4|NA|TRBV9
TGTGCCAGCAGCACCCGTTACAGGGCGGACGGGGAAAAACTGTTTTTT
CASSTRYRADGEKLFF
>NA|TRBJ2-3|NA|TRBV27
TGTGCCAGCAGTCCTCCCCGACTGGCAGAGACGCAGTATTTT
CASSPPRLAETQYF
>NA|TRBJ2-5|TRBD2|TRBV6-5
TGTGCCAGCAGCCTGTGGACTAGACGAGAGACCCAGTACTTC
CASSLWTRRETQYF
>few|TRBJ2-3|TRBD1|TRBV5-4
TGTGCCAGCAGCACAGGGGGGAAGACTAGCACAGATACGCAGTATTTT
CASSTGGKTSTDTQYF
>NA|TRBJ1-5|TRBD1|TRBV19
TGTGCCTCAAAAAGGACAGGGGGCTATAGCAATCAGCCCCAGCATTTT
CASKRTGGYSNQPQHF
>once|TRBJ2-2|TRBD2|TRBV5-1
TGCGCCAGTTCCCGGGAGGGGGTGAACACCGGGGAGCTGTTTTTT
CASSREGVNTGELFF
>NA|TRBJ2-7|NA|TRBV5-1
TGCGTCCCACACTACGAGCAGTACTTC
CVPHYEQYF
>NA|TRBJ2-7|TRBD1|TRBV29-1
TGCAGCGTTGTCTCAGGGGACAGGATCTACGAGCAGTACTTC
CSVVSGDRIYEQYF
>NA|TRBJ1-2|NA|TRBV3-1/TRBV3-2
TGTGCCAGCAGCCAAGACGGGGAGGGTGGCTACACCTTC
CASSQDGEGGYTF
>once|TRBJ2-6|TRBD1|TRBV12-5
TGTGCTAGTGGAGTTGGACAGGGAACTGGGGCCAACGTCCTGACTTTC
CASGVGQGTGANVLTF
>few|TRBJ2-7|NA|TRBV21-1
TGTGCCAGCAGCAATCAACATACCCACGAGCAGTACTTC
CASSNQHTHEQYF
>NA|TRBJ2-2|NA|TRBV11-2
TGTGCCAGCAGCATGGTGGGAGCGGCGAACACCGGGGAGCTGTTTTTT
CASSMVGAANTGELFF
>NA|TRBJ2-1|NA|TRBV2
TGTGCCAGCAGCGGGTATTCCTCCTACAATGAGCAGTTCTTC
CASSGYSSYNEQFF
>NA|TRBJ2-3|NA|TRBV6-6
TGTGCCAGCAGTAAGGGGATTAGCACAGATACGCAGTATTTT
CASSKGISTDTQYF
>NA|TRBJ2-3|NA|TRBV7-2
TGTGCCAGCAGCTCCTTTGGGGGCACGCAGTATTTT
CASSSFGGTQYF
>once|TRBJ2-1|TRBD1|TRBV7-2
TGTGCCAGCAGCTCGGGACAGGGGAATGAGCAGTTCTTC
CASSSGQGNEQFF
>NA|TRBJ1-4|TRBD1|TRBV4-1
TGCGCCAGCAGGCGGACAGGGGGTAATGAAAAACTGTTTTTT
CASRRTGGNEKLFF
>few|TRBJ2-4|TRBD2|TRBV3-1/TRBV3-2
TGTGCCAGCAGCCAAGCACACCCCCTAGCGGGGGTAAACATTCAGTACTTC
CASSQAHPLAGVNIQYF
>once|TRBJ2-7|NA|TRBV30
TGTGCCTGGAGTCCCGGGGGCGAGCAGTACTTC
CAWSPGGEQYF
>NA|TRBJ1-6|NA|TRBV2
TGTGCCAGCGGTGGTCGGGTGCTTTTGAAAAATTCACCCCTCCACTTT
CASGGRVLLKNSPLHF
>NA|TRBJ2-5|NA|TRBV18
TGTGCCAGCTCACTCAACTCAGGGGTGGGAGAGACCCAGTACTTC
CASSLNSGVGETQYF
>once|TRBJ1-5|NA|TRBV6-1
TGTGCCAGCAGTGAACTCTTAGTAAGCAATCAGCCCCAGCATTTT
CASSELLVSNQPQHF
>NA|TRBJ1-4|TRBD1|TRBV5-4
TGTGCCAGCAGCACCGGACAGGGAAGTAATGAAAAACTGTTTTTT
CASSTGQGSNEKLFF
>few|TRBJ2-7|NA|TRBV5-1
TGCGCCAGCAGCTTCGACACGAACTCCTACGAGCAGTACTTC
CASSFDTNSYEQYF
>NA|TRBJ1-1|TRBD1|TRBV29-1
TGCAGCGCTGGGACAGGCGAGATTCGGGCTTTCTTT
CSAGTGEIRAFF
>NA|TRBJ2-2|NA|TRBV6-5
TGTGCCAGCAGGATGGACTACCAGGGCACCGGGGAGCTGTTTTTT
CASRMDYQGTGELFF
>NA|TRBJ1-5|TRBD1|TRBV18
TGTGCCAGCTCACCATCGGGGACAGTCAATCAGCCCCAGCATTTT
CASSPSGTVNQPQHF
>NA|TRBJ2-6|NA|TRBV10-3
TGTGCCATCAGGAACAGTCTCTCTGGGCCTGGGGCCAACGTCCTGACTTTC
CAIRNSLSGPGANVLTF
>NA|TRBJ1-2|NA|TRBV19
TGTGCCAGTACCCGGACAGCCCACTATGGCTACACCTTC
CASTRTAHYGYTF
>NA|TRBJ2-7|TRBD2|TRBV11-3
TGTGCCAGCAGCCCCCATGAACTAGCGCTCGCCTACGAGCAGTACTTC
CASSPHELALAYEQYF
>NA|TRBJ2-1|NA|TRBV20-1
TGCAGTGCCAGTCGGGGTCCCTCCTACAATGAGCAGTTCTTC
CSASRGPSYNEQFF
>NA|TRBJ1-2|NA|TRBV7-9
TGTGCCAGCAGCTTAGAGTCCCAGGGGTATGGCTACACCTTC
CASSLESQGYGYTF
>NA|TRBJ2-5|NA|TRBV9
TGTGCCAGCAGCTCTCGACCGGGGGAGACCCAGTACTTC
CASSSRPGETQYF
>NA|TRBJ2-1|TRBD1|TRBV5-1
TGCGCCAGCAGCGACTGGGACAGGGGGCGTCTCAATGAGCAGTTCTTC
CASSDWDRGRLNEQFF
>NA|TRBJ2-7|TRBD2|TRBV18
TGTGCCAGCTCAGAGCCGGGACTAGCGGGATTTGAGCAGTACTTC
CASSEPGLAGFEQYF
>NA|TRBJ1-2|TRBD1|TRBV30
TGTGCCTGGAGCCGGGACAGGGGAGGCCCTAACTATGGCTACACCTTC
CAWSRDRGGPNYGYTF
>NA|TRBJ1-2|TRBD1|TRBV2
TGTGCCAGTGGGGGGGACAGGAGGAAGTATGGCTACACCTTC
CASGGDRRKYGYTF
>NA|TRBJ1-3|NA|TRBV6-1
TGTGCCAGCAGTGAAGCTTATGGGGGCAAAGGAAACACCATATATTTT
CASSEAYGGKGNTIYF
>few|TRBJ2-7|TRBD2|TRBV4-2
TGTGCCAGCAGCGCCGCTAGCGGACAAACCTACGAGCAGTACTTC
CASSAASGQTYEQYF